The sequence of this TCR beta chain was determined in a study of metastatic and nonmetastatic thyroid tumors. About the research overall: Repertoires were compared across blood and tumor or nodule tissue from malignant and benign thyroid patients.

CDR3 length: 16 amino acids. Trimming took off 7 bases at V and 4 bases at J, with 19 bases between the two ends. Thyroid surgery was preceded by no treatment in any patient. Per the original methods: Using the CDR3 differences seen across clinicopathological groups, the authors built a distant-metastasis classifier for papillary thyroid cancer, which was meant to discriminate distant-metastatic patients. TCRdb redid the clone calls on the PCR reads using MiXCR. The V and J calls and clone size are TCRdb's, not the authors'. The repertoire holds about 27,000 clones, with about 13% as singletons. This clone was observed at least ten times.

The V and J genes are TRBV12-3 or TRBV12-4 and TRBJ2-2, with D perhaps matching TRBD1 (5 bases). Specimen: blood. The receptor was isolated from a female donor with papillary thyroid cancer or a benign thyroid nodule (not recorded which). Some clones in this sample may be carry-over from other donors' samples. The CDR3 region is CASKKREGVFTGELFF. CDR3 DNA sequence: TGTGCCAGCAAAAAACGCGAAGGGGTTTTCACCGGGGAGCTGTTTTTT.